This T cell receptor (beta chain) was observed in a study of blood T cell repertoires in COVID-19 (dated by TCRdb to 2020 to 2022). About the full investigation: Collaborator samples came from the United States, Italy and Spain and covered acute and convalescent phases of COVID-19. The prospective study material was composed of cDNA or gDNA derived from T cells, B-cell-depleted T cells, or PBMCs. The dataset comprised deeply sampled blood TCRbeta repertoires from subjects exposed to, actively infected with, or recovered from COVID-19. The repertoires were released in a freely available public database intended as a resource for research on the immune response to SARS-CoV-2. The samples were drawn from two sources: the first 160 participants of the ongoing ImmuneRACE study, and about 1,300 subjects contributed by 6 global collaborators. Nearly every sample came with metadata listing a de-identified subject ID, COVID-19 status, age in years and sex. HLA class I and class II types, where available, came from metadata supplied by the sample provider rather than from assay-based typing.

Here is what the overall study found, with its caveats: Clinical and demographic metadata were provided uncurated, with the amount varying by source and participant.

The immunoSEQ Assay, a bias-controlled multiplex PCR, was used to amplify TCRbeta CDR3 regions from genomic DNA. On the authors' methods: The number of nucleated cells in each sample was estimated by amplification of reference gene primers within the assay. To quantify the absolute abundance of each unique TCRbeta CDR3 rearrangement, sequence reads were collapsed and filtered. For each sample, productive Simpson clonality was calculated as the square root of Simpson's diversity index over productive rearrangements. TCRdb limited this immuneACCESS table to in-frame rearrangements with V and J called. A share of clones is missing; checked studies link under half to unresolved V genes, and the rest is unexplained. V, J and clone size derive from that table, while D and trimming were established from the DNA sequence. Present in this sample are about 250,000 clones, 87% of which were seen just once. The leading ten clones occupy over 6% of the sample.

Of note for this clone: Its cognate antigen has yet to be identified. Per-nucleotide qualities are absent, and no much larger clonotype sits a single base away.

Compared with germline, V lacks 7 bases and J lacks 0 bases; bases without a gene match: 7. CDR1 and CDR2 are drawn from the germline V gene (reference sequence): LGHDT, YNNKEL. The CDR3 contains 15 residues, cysteine and phenylalanine counted. Just the 45-base CDR3 DNA is kept, in frame starting at base 1. Enrolling through a virtual design, the prospective study's participants ranged in age from about 18 to 89 years and lived across some 23 United States geographic areas. In the prospective study, cohorts were assigned on the basis of participant-reported clinical history obtained from a screening survey and a study questionnaire. Each participant in the prospective study had whole blood, serum and a nasopharyngeal or oropharyngeal swab collected by mobile phlebotomists. Participants in the prospective study had the option to provide additional blood draws and questionnaires over a roughly 2-month period. Before DNA extraction, blood samples from the prospective study were shipped at room temperature or frozen.

This TCR was sampled from a woman aged 25 to 39 with acute COVID-19. The chain is encoded by TRBV3-1 (or the pseudogene TRBV3-2) joined to TRBJ2-7; a stretch of 9 junction bases matches TRBD2. Sequences were obtained from PBMCs or T cells enriched from blood (not recorded which). The CDR3 reads as follows: CASTLSGGSSYEQYF. The DNA reads TGTGCCAGCACCCTCAGCGGGGGGAGCTCCTACGAGCAGTACTTC.